This TCR beta chain emerged from a study of T cell repertoires in cytomegalovirus infection. V was pared by 2 bases and J by 9 bases, with 14 bases between. The CDR3 consists of 14 residues. Germline-derived CDR1 and CDR2 are SSHAT and FNYEAQ (reference sequence). In its sample, this clonotype was seen a few times. The target antigen is unknown. Each CDR3 protein is one row after TCRdb ran MiXCR on the reads. Of some 310,000 distinct CDR3 sequences listed, roughly 25% are singletons. V and J are TRBV7-7 and TRBJ2-1, with unresolved D. The clonotype comes from a human donor in good health (CMV status not recorded). Some clones in this sample may be carry-over from other donors' samples. The sample here was cultured PBMCs, taken from culture after CMV antigen stimulation. The CDR3 bases are TGTGCCAGCAGCTTACGGCCCCGAGGTGGTGAGCAGTTCTTC. Translation gives CASSLRPRGGEQFF.